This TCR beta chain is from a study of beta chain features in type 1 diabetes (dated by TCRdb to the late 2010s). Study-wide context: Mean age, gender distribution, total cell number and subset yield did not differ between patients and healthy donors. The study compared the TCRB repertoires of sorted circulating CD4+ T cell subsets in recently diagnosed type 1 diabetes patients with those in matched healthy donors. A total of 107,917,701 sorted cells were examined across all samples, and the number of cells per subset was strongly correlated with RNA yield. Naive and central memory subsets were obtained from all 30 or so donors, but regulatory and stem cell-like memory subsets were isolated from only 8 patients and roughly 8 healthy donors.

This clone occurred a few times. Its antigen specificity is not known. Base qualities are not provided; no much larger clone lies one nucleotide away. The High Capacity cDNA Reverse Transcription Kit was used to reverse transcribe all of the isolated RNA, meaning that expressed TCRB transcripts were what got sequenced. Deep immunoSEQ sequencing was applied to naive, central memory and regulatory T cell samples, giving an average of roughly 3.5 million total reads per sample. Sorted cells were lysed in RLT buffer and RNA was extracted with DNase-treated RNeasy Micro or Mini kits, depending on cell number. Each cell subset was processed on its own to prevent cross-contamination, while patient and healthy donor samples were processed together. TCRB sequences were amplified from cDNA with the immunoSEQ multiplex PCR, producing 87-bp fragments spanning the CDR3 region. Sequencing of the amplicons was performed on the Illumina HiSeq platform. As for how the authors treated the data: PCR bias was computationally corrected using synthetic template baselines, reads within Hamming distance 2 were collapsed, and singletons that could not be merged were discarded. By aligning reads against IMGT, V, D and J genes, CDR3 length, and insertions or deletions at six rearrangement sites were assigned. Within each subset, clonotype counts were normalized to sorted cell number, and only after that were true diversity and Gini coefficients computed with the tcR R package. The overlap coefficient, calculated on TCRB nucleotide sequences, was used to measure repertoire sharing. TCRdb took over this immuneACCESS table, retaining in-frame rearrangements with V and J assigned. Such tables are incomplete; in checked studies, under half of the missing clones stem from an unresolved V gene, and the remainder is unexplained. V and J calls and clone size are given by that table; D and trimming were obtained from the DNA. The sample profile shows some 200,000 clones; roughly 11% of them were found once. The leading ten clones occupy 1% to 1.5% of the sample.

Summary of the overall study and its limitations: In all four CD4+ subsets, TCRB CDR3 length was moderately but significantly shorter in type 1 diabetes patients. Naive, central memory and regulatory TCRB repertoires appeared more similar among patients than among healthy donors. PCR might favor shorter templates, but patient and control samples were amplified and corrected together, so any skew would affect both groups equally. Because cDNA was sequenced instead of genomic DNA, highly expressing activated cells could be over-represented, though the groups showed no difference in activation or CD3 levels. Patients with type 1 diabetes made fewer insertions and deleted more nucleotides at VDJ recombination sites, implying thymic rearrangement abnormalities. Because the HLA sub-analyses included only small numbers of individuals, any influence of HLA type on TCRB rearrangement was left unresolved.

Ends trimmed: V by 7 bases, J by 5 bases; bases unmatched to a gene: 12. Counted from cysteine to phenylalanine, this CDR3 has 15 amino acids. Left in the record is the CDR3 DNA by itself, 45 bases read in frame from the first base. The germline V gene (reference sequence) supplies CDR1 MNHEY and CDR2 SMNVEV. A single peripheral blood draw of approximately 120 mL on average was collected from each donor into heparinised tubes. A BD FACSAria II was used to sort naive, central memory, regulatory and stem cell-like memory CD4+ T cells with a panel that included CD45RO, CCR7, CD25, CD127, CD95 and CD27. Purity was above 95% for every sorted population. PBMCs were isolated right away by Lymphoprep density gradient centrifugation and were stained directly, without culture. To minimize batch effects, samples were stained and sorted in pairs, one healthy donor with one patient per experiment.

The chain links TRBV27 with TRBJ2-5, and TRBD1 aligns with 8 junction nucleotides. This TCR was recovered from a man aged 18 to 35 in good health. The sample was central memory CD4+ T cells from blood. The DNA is TGTGCCAGCAATCCCGGAGACAGGGGCTTGGAGACCCAGTACTTC. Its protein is CASNPGDRGLETQYF.